Given below is one T cell receptor beta chain in context. This entry is derived from a study of blood T cell repertoires in COVID-19. Looking at the study overall: PBMCs, B-cell-depleted T cells, or T cells provided the cDNA or gDNA that made up the material.

Method: immunoSEQ multiplex PCR; TCRdb's copy keeps in-frame clones and lacks some. The sample shows roughly 82,000 clones, 80% to 95% of them seen only once. This CDR3 has 14 amino acids. CDR1 and CDR2 (germline): ENHRY, SYGVKD. The V gene lost 3 bases and the J gene lost 3 bases, with 9 bases spanning the gap. Input material: peripheral blood. This chain uses TRBV10-3 with TRBJ2-1; tentative D call: TRBD2 (5 bases). The sequence was collected from a woman aged 45-65 years in a cohort sampled during active COVID-19. CDR3 nucleotides: TGTGCCATCAGTGATTTACTAGACTACAATGAGCAGTTCTTC. Encoded protein: CAISDLLDYNEQFF.